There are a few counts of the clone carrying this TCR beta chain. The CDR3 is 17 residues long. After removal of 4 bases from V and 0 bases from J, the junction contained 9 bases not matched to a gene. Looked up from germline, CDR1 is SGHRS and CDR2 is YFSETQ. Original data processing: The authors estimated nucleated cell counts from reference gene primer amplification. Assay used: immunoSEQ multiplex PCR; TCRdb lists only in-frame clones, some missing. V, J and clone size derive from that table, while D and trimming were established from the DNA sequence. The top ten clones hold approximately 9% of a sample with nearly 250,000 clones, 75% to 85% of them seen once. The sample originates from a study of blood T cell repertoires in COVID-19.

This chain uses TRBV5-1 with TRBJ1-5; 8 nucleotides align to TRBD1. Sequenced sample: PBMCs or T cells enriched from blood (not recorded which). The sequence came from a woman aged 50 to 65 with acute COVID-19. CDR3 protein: CASSPQGGHYSNQPQHF. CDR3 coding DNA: TGCGCCAGCAGCCCACAGGGGGGACATTATAGCAATCAGCCCCAGCATTTT.